This T cell receptor (beta chain) was identified in a study of Graves' ophthalmopathy and Graves' hyperthyroidism. From germline, CDR1 is DFQATT and CDR2 SNEGSKA (reference sequence). The V and J ends lost 1 base and 6 bases respectively, with 7 bases between them. CDR3 size: 11 residues. Study-wide results and caveats: Blood also held most thyroid clonotypes expanded above 0.001 frequency.

A note on this clonotype: The antigen is unknown.

Newly diagnosed hyperthyroidism donors, aged 18 to 65, duration under 2 months. From RNA, the CDR3 regions of TCR beta chains were amplified and sequenced. Second-round multiplex PCR followed a first-round RT-PCR using HTBI primers. TCRdb re-called the multiplex PCR reads through MiXCR, storing one row per CDR3 protein. The repertoire holds a few hundred thousand distinct CDR3 sequences, with 35% to 45% as singletons. Sequenced material: peripheral blood or thyroid tissue (not recorded which). The source of this sequence is an adult man with Graves' hyperthyroidism. This chain connects TRBV20-1 to TRBJ2-7; D remains ambiguous. CDR3 loop: CSARVLCEQYF. CDR3 coding DNA: TGCAGTGCTAGAGTCCTATGCGAGCAGTACTTC.